This T cell receptor (beta chain) derives from a study of tumor-infiltrating T cells and Merkel cell polyomavirus (dated by TCRdb to the late 2010s). Study-level background: The study examined CD8+ T cells specific for the Merkel cell polyomavirus KLL epitope in Merkel cell carcinoma patients. In the whole study, one tumor sample was a frozen nodal tumor digest, and another tumor sample was a flash-frozen core biopsy of a metastasis. Patients came in at different disease stages and had a median follow-up of around 2.6 years, ranging from 1.1 to 6.0 years. Patients received varied, non-standardized therapies including chemotherapy, radiation and immunotherapies. Most of the whole-tumor samples were approximately 23-micron curls sectioned from formalin-fixed, paraffin-embedded tissue blocks. TRB sequencing covered KLL-tetramer-sorted cells from blood or tumor-infiltrating lymphocytes in some 15 samples, plus 12 matched whole-tumor samples. Results the study describes overall, beyond this receptor: KLL-specific TRB repertoires were diverse and largely private, with only one public clonotype among 350 to 400 unique sequences, shared by two patients. Because the study covered only a single viral epitope, T cells targeting other Merkel cell polyomavirus epitopes were not captured. A significant MCC-specific survival advantage (P = 0.0051) was associated with tumors having more unique KLL-specific clonotypes (roughly 5-108 vs 0-3). A higher intratumoral fraction of KLL-specific T cells (1.9-18% versus roughly 0-0.15%) was associated with significantly improved MCC-specific survival. One limitation of the study is the small sample size (n of about 12 patients).

Robust positive staining for Merkel cell polyomavirus Large T antigen was observed by immunohistochemistry in the tumors of all patients. Eleven to twelve Merkel cell carcinoma patients were included, each with robust KLL-tetramer+ populations (above 0.04% of CD8+ T cells) in blood and/or cultured TIL. Every patient was Caucasian, and patient ages had a median of roughly 65 years and ranged from roughly 50 to 77 years. Lymph node tumors were analyzed for patients with unknown primaries who presented with nodal disease, or when insufficient primary tissue was available. Of note for this clone: Its antigen is not yet known. Base-call qualities are not available, and no considerably larger clone is one nucleotide away.

CDR1 and CDR2, per the germline V gene, are SGHTA and FQGNSA. From cysteine to phenylalanine, the CDR3 is 16 amino acids long. Just CDR3 DNA is preserved here, 48 bases in frame from base 1. V is clipped by 2 bases and J by 4 bases, and the sequence between their germline boundaries is 14 bases long. Receptors were amplified or captured by the immunoSEQ multiplex PCR assay. Adaptive Biotechnologies (Seattle, WA) carried out the genomic DNA extraction, TRB sequencing and normalization. The authors' pipeline ran thus. To compute clonality, the Shannon entropy of productive TRB sequences was normalized by log2 of unique productive sequences and then subtracted from one. To identify KLL-specific clonotypes in tumors, TCRbeta CDR3 amino acid sequences were matched against the sequences from the tetramer-sorted sample of each patient. In TCRdb, the immuneACCESS table is reduced to in-frame sequences with V and J assigned. These tables do not hold every clone; where another copy was compared, an unresolved V gene accounts for under half, and the others remain unexplained. Clonal size and the V and J genes are those of that table, whereas D and trimming came from the DNA. For this sample the table gives about 25,000 clones, of which around nine tenths were detected only once. The ten largest make up 2.5% to 3% of the sample.

The chain employs TRBV7-2 and TRBJ1-4, with a tentative D gene TRBD1 over 5 matching bases. The origin of this receptor is a man in his fifties or sixties with Merkel cell carcinoma. The sequenced sample consisted of lymph node tissue. The DNA sequence is given as TGTGCCAGCAGCTTAACCGCCGCGGGGCGTAATGAAAAACTGTTTTTT. It translates as CASSLTAAGRNEKLFF.